This T cell receptor beta chain was observed in a study of cytomegalovirus exposure and HLA in healthy donors. Vbeta (60) and Jbeta (13) primers were used in the PCR. The assay was immunoSEQ multiplex PCR, and TCRdb's table has in-frame clones only and misses some. This sample has 100,000 to 150,000 clones, with under 85% found just once. The sequenced sample consisted of PBMCs. The clonotype comes from a woman aged 45-65 years in good health and CMV-seropositive.

The CDR3 reads CASSLSGTSNRGTQYF. CDR3 bases: TGCGCCAGCAGCCTCTCCGGGACTAGCAACCGAGGGACGCAGTATTTT. The gene calls are TRBV5-1 and TRBJ2-3; 9 positions agree with TRBD2. V lost 4 bases and J lost 9; bases outside the gene matches: 15. The CDR3 extends over 16 amino acids. The V gene's germline CDR1 is SGHRS and CDR2 YFSETQ.